This TCR beta chain was sequenced in a study of molecular identifiers for immune sequencing clone quantification. The CDR3 spans 20 residues. CDR1 is SGHVS and CDR2 is FQNEAQ in the germline V gene. The junction had 22 bases not matched to a gene; V was cut back by 4 bases and J by 5 bases. TCRdb recomputed calls from the PCR reads with MiXCR, one row per CDR3 protein. The data contain some 580,000 distinct CDR3 sequences, about 25% of them singletons. There are a few counts of this clonotype. The origin of this receptor is a human donor in good health. Some libraries in this study had Jurkat cell RNA spiked in. The rearrangement links TRBV7-8 to TRBJ1-4; TRBD1 matches 7 bases. The material sequenced was naive CD8+ T cells from blood, with Jurkat cell RNA spiked in. As to subset: FACS-sorted CD8+CD4-CCR7+CD45RA+ naive T cells. Here the CDR3 DNA reads TGTGCCAGCAGCTCTCCCCCCCCGGCCACTGAGACAGGGCCAAATGAAAAACTGTTTTTT. Encoded protein: CASSSPPPATETGPNEKLFF.